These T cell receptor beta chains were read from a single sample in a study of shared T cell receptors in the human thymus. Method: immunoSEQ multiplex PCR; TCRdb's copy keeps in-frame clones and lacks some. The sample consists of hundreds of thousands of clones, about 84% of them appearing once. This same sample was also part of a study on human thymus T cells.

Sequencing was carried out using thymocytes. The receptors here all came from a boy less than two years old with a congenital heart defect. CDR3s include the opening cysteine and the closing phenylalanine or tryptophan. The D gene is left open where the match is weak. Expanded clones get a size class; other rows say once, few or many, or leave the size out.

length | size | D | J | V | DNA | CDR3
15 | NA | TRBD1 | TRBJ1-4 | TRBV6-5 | TGTGCCAGCAGTCTAAGGTCCGACAGGGACGAAAAACTGTTTTTT | CASSLRSDRDEKLFF
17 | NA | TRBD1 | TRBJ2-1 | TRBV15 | TGTGCCACCAGCAGAGGTGGGGTGGACAGGGGGGCAAATGAGCAGTTCTTC | CATSRGGVDRGANEQFF
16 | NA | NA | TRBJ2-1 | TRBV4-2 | TGTGCCAGCAGCCATATTCTAGAGCCCCTAGGCGATGAGCAGTTCTTC | CASSHILEPLGDEQFF
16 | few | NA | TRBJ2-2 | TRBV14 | TGTGCCAGCAGCCGTAACTGGGGCGCGAACACCGGGGAGCTGTTTTTT | CASSRNWGANTGELFF
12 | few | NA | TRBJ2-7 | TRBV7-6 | TGTGCCAGCAGCTTAGGGTTAGACGAGCAGTACTTC | CASSLGLDEQYF
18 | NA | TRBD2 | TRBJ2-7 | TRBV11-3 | TGTGCCAGCAGCTTAGTCCTGACTAGCGGGAGACAGGGCTACGAGCAGTACTTC | CASSLVLTSGRQGYEQYF
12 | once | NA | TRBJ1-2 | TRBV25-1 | TGTGCCAGCAGTGATTCAATCTATGGCTACACCTTC | CASSDSIYGYTF
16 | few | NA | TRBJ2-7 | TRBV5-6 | TGTGCCAGCAGCGGGGCGGAGGGAAGGGGATCCTACGAGCAGTACTTC | CASSGAEGRGSYEQYF
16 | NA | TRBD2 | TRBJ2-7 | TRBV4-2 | TGTGCCAGCAGTCCTAGCGGTCCAGCGGGAGGGGAAGAGCAGTACTTC | CASSPSGPAGGEEQYF
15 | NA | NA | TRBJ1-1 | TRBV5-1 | TGCGCCAGCAGCTTGGCCGGGAGGGGTGGCACTGAAGCTTTCTTT | CASSLAGRGGTEAFF
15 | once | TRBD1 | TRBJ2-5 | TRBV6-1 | TGTGCCAGCAGTCGACAGGGTAGGAGCCAAGAGACCCAGTACTTC | CASSRQGRSQETQYF
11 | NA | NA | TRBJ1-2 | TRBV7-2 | TGTGCCAGCAGCGGAGGGTATGGCTACACCTTC | CASSGGYGYTF
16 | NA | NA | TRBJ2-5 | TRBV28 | TGTGCCAGCAGTTTATGGGAGGGTCATGGGGAAGAGACCCAGTACTTC | CASSLWEGHGEETQYF
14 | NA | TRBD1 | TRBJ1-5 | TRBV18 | TGTGCCAGCTCACCCGGACAGGGTGTTCAGCCCCAGCATTTT | CASSPGQGVQPQHF
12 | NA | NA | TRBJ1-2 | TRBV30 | TGTGCCTGGAATGGGGGGTTGCGCGGCTACACCTTC | CAWNGGLRGYTF
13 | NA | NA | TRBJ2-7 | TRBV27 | TGTGCCAGCAGTTTACTGGGGAGGCCCGAGCAGTACTTC | CASSLLGRPEQYF
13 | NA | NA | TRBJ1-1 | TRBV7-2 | TGTGCCAGCAGGGAGACAGGGAACACTGAAGCTTTCTTT | CASRETGNTEAFF
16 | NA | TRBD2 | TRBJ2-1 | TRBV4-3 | TGCGCCAGCAGCCAAGGACTAGCGGGAGTTGGCAATGAGCAGTTCTTC | CASSQGLAGVGNEQFF
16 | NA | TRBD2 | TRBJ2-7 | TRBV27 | TGTGCCAGCAGTAAGCCCCGTGGACTAGCGGATTACGAGCAGTACTTC | CASSKPRGLADYEQYF
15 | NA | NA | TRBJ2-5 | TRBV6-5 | TGTGCCAGCAGATCTCCATGGGACTGGCAAGAGACCCAGTACTTC | CASRSPWDWQETQYF
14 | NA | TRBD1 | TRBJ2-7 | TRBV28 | TGTGCCAGCAGTATCCGGGACAGCTCCTACGAGCAGTACTTC | CASSIRDSSYEQYF
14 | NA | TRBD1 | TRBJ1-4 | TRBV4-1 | TGCGCCAGCAGCCGGGGACAGGGGCAGGCAAAACTGTTTTTT | CASSRGQGQAKLFF
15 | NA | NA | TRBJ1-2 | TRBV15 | TGTGCCACCAGGAGATCAACCCCAGGGGCACGAGGCTACACCTTC | CATRRSTPGARGYTF
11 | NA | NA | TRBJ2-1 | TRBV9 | TGTGCCAGCAGCTCAAACAATGAGCAGTTCTTC | CASSSNNEQFF
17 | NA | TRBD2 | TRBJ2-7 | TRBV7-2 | TGTGCCAGCAGCTTAGCGGTCCCCACTAGCGACTCCTACGAGCAGTACTTC | CASSLAVPTSDSYEQYF
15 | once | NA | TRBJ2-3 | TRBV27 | TGTGCCATCTCTCTCCACGCGGGGACCTCGGATACGCAGTATTTT | CAISLHAGTSDTQYF
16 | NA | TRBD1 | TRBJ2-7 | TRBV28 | TGTGCCAGCAGTTTATTGGACAGGGGGTACACCTACGAGCAGTACTTC | CASSLLDRGYTYEQYF
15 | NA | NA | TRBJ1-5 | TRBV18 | TGTGCCAGCTCACCACACAGGGCCGAACATCAGCCCCAGCATTTT | CASSPHRAEHQPQHF
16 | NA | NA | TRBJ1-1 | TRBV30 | TGTGCCTGGAGTATGGATCAGGGGAGGGAGAACACTGAAGCTTTCTTT | CAWSMDQGRENTEAFF
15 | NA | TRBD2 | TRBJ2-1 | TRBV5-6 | TGTGCCAGCAGCTTGGTGCTGACTAGCTCGGATGAGCAGTTCTTC | CASSLVLTSSDEQFF
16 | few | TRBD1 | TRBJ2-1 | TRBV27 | TGTGCCAGCAGTTTGGGGCCGGGACAGGGCTACAATGAGCAGTTCTTC | CASSLGPGQGYNEQFF
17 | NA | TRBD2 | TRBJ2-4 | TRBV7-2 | TGTGCCAGCAGCTTCACCGGGACTAGCTTGACCAAAAACATTCAGTACTTC | CASSFTGTSLTKNIQYF
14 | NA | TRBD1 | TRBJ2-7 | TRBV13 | TGTGCCAGCAGCCGAACCGGGGACAGCGTTCCGCAGTACTTC | CASSRTGDSVPQYF
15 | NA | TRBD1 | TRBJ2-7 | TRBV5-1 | TGCGCCAGCGGCCAGGGGGCCCCGCCAGACTACGAGCAGTACTTC | CASGQGAPPDYEQYF
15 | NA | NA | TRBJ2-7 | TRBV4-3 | TGCGCCAGCAGCCGGGGGGATAGGGGTTCCTACGAGCAGTACTTC | CASSRGDRGSYEQYF
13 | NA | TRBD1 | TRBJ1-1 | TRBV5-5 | TGTGCCAGCAGTTCAAGGGGGCGTGGGGAAGCTTTCTTT | CASSSRGRGEAFF
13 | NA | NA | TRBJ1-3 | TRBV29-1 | TGCAGCGTTGAGAAACAGGGCGGAAACACCATATATTTT | CSVEKQGGNTIYF
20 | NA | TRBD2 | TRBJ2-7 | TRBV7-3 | TGTGCCAGCAGCTTCCGAGAAGTTAGGACTAGCGCAAGGAGCTCCTACGAGCAGTACTTC | CASSFREVRTSARSSYEQYF
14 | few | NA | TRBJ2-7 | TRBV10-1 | TGCGCCAGCAGTGACCACCGGGACTCCTACGAGCAGTACTTC | CASSDHRDSYEQYF
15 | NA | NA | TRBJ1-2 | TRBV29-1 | TGCAGCGTTGAAGATCGAGGCCTACAGGACTATGGCTACACCTTC | CSVEDRGLQDYGYTF
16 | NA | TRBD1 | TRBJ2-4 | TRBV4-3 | TGCGCCAGCAGCCAAGATTCACAGGGGGCACAAAACATTCAGTACTTC | CASSQDSQGAQNIQYF
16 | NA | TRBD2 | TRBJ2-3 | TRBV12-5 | TGTGCTAGTGGACGGCAGGGACTAGAGAACACAGATACGCAGTATTTT | CASGRQGLENTDTQYF
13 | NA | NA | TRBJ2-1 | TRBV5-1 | TGCGCCAGCAGCTTGTCCAGGGACAATGAGCAGTTCTTC | CASSLSRDNEQFF
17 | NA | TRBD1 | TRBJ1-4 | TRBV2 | TGTGCCAGCAGTGAAGCTAAGCCAGGGGGCGCGGCGGAAAAACTGTTTTTT | CASSEAKPGGAAEKLFF
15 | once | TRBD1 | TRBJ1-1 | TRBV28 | TGTGCCAGCAGTTCGAAGGACAGGGGGGGCACTGAAGCTTTCTTT | CASSSKDRGGTEAFF
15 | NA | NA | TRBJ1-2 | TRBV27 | TGTGCCAGCAGTTTATGGCCGAACACTAACTATGGCTACACCTTC | CASSLWPNTNYGYTF
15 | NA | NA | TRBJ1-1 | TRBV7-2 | TGTGCCAGCAGCCCCCGGGACACCTTGAACACTGAAGCTTTCTTT | CASSPRDTLNTEAFF
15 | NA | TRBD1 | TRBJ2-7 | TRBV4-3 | TGCGCCAGCAGCCAGCCGGGACAGGGTCGGAACGAGCAGTACTTC | CASSQPGQGRNEQYF
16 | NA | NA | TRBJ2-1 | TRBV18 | TGTGCCAGCTCACGCGGACTACCCCCTCCTTACAATGAGCAGTTCTTC | CASSRGLPPPYNEQFF
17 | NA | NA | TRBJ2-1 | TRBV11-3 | TGTGCCAGCAGCTTAGAGGGGAGTGAAACCTCCTACAATGAGCAGTTCTTC | CASSLEGSETSYNEQFF
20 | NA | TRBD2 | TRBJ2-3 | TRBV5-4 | TGTGCCAGCAGCTTGGTGGCGGGAGGGTCCAACGACCTTAGCACAGATACGCAGTATTTT | CASSLVAGGSNDLSTDTQYF
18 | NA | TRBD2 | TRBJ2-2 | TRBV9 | TGTGCCAGCAGCGTAGTTGCGGGAGGGCCTCGGGCTGGAGGGGAGCTGTTTTTT | CASSVVAGGPRAGGELFF
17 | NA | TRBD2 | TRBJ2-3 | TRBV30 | TGTGCCTGGGACGAGTGGGGGAGGGCCAGGCCCGCAGATACGCAGTATTTT | CAWDEWGRARPADTQYF